Below are 30 T cell receptor beta chains sequenced from a single sample in a study of shared clonotypes between healthy human individuals. Clones were read by immunoSEQ multiplex PCR, and TCRdb kept only the in-frame ones, dropping some. Of nearly 1,000,000 clones detected, 70% to 85% appear once; the ten largest clones hold about 1.5%. Material for sequencing was memory CD4+ T cells sorted from blood. The subset: CD45RA-negative fraction. These receptor sequences come from a man aged 18-30 years in good health.

The sample holds a few counts of this clone. Other DNA sequences in the same sample also yield this CDR3. The rearrangement links TRBV28 to TRBJ1-3; D is unresolved. Trimming took off 5 bases at V and 4 bases at J, with 12 bases between the two ends. The CDR3 loop spans 14 amino acids. Germline V gene data show CDR1 as MDHEN and CDR2 as SYDVKM. This CDR3 is CASSAPGQGNTIYF. The CDR3 coding sequence is TGTGCCAGCAGTGCCCCCGGGCAGGGAAACACCATATATTTT. Drawing the rest from reference TRBV28 and TRBJ1-3, the complete variable domain is DVKVTQSSRYLVKRTGEKVFLECVQDMDHENMFWYRQDPGLGLRLIYFSYDVKMKEKGDIPEGYSVSREKKERFSLILESASTNQTSMYLCASSAPGQGNTIYFGEGSWLTVV.

This chain uses TRBV7-6 with TRBJ2-3, with D tentatively TRBD2 (5 bases). V was trimmed by 2 bases and J by 3 bases, leaving 15 bases between them. This CDR3 contains 16 residues. Germline CDR1 SGHVS, CDR2 FNYEAQ. As DNA, the CDR3 is TGTGCCAGCAGCTTATTGTTCCGGGAAAGGACAGATACGCAGTATTTT. This translates into CASSLLFRERTDTQYF.

This clone occurred a few times. This chain links TRBV5-1 with TRBJ1-2; D gene uncertain. The CDR3 length is 18 residues. V was clipped by 0 bases and J by 8 bases, with 26 bases between them. Germline V gives CDR1 SGHRS, CDR2 YFSETQ. CDR3 in DNA: TGCGCCAGCAGCTTGGCCCCGGGCAGATACGAGCATAGTGAGGGCTACACCTTC. Translating it yields CASSLAPGRYEHSEGYTF.

The chain links TRBV5-1 to TRBJ2-1; 10 bases align to TRBD2. CDR3 length: 15 amino acids. Germline-derived CDR1 and CDR2 are SGHRS and YFSETQ. With V trimmed by 5 bases and J by 3 bases, 5 bases remained unmatched. This CDR3 is CASRTGTSDYNEQFF. The DNA for the CDR3 is TGCGCCAGCAGGACCGGGACTAGCGACTACAATGAGCAGTTCTTC.

The genes are TRBV11-2 and TRBJ2-7; 11 bases agree with TRBD2. The V segment lost 6 bases and the J segment 7 bases; nucleotides outside the gene matches: 8. CDR1 SGHAT and CDR2 FQNNGV come from the germline V gene. This CDR3 spans 14 amino acids. CDR3 sequence: CASSTSGGGREQYF. CDR3 sequence (DNA): TGTGCCAGCAGTACTAGCGGGGGAGGTCGGGAGCAGTACTTC.

The CDR3 bases are TGTGCCAGCAGCTTATCCGGGGTCGACACTGAAGCTTTCTTT. Its protein is CASSLSGVDTEAFF. This sequence joins TRBV7-2 and TRBJ1-1; D ambiguous. Germline CDR1 reads SGHTA; CDR2 reads FQGNSA. CDR3 size: 14 residues. V dropped 2 bases and J dropped 3 bases, with 10 bases sitting between them.

In its sample, this clone was seen a few times. The gene calls are TRBV4-2 and TRBJ1-4, with a tentative D call TRBD1 (5 bases). The CDR3 is made up of 15 amino acids. The germline gives CDR1 LGHNA, CDR2 YNFKEQ. Trimming took off 4 bases at V and 7 bases at J, with 16 bases between the two ends. Here the CDR3 DNA reads TGTGCCAGCAGCCCCCGGGCGGAGGGGAGTGAAAAACTGTTTTTT. It is translated as CASSPRAEGSEKLFF.

This chain links TRBV7-2 with TRBJ1-1; 8 nucleotides agree with TRBD1. The CDR3 is 13 amino acids. V was clipped by 5 bases and J by 6 bases; unmatched bases: 5. Germline loops: CDR1 SGHTA, CDR2 FQGNSA. CDR3 nucleotides: TGTGCCAGCAGCGTGGGACAGGTCGCTGAAGCTTTCTTT. Residues: CASSVGQVAEAFF.

The chain combines TRBV28 with TRBJ2-7, with 7 positions matching TRBD1. CDR3 length: 14 amino acids. The germline CDR1 and CDR2 sequences are MDHEN and SYDVKM. Trimming took 6 bases from V and 3 from J; bases not matched to a gene: 8. CDR3 in DNA: TGTGCCAGCAGCCGGCCGGGACAGTTCTACGAGCAGTACTTC. Translated: CASSRPGQFYEQYF.

This chain connects TRBV7-9 to TRBJ2-1; 7 bases fit TRBD1. Trimming cost V 1 base and J 13 bases; bases outside gene matches: 4. Looked up from germline, CDR1 is SEHNR and CDR2 is FQNEAQ (reference sequence). The CDR3 covers 12 residues. The CDR3 bases are TGTGCCAGCAGCTTAGACAGGGGCTCTCAGTTCTTC. Its translation: CASSLDRGSQFF.

This clone was observed a handful of times. The genes are TRBV20-1 and TRBJ1-2; weak D call: TRBD1 (6 bases). CDR3 size: 11 residues. Trimming removed 5 bases at V and 8 bases at J, with 12 bases between. Germline V gene sequence: CDR1 DFQATT, CDR2 SNEGSKA (reference sequence). This CDR3 is CSALRGEGYTF. As DNA, the CDR3 is TGCAGTGCTCTCAGGGGTGAGGGCTACACCTTC.

V usage is TRBV2 and J usage is TRBJ1-4; possibly TRBD1 for D (5 bases). V lost 6 bases and J 5 bases, leaving 13 bases between the germline ends. The germline V gene encodes CDR1 SNHLY and CDR2 FYNNEI. CDR3 length: 14 amino acids. CDR3 bases: TGTGCCAGCAGGGTCGATTGGGGGAATGAAAAACTGTTTTTT. Protein product: CASRVDWGNEKLFF.

V usage is TRBV5-1 and J usage is TRBJ1-2, with no clear D. This CDR3 has 13 amino acids. Between the trimmed V and J ends, which lost 5 bases and 7 bases, there was a span of 15 bases. Germline V gene sequence: CDR1 SGHRS, CDR2 YFSETQ. This CDR3 reads CASSPGLGGGYTF. The CDR3, as DNA: TGCGCCAGCAGTCCTGGGTTGGGCGGTGGCTACACCTTC.

As DNA, the CDR3 is TGTGCAAGTCGGGCTAGCGAATCCGGTGAGCAGTTCTTC. Translating it yields CASRASESGEQFF. The chain has TRBV12-2 and TRBJ2-1; the table's D call TRBD2 went unverified against the DNA. TRBV12-2 is noted as a pseudogene. The CDR3 sequence is 13 residues long.

This clone was counted only a few times. V and J are TRBV2 and TRBJ2-1; weak D call: TRBD1 (6 bases). Germline-derived CDR1 and CDR2 are SNHLY and FYNNEI. The CDR3 covers 15 residues. Trimming removed 6 bases at V and 8 bases at J, with 20 bases between. The chain's CDR3 is CASRVQGTGRDEQFF. CDR3 DNA: TGTGCCAGCAGAGTCCAAGGTACAGGGAGAGATGAGCAGTTCTTC.

In its sample, this clone was seen once. The CDR3 DNA reads TGCAGCGTTGAAAAACAGGGGGCGAAAGCGGGCAATGAGCAGTTCTTC. Translation: CSVEKQGAKAGNEQFF. The chain has TRBV29-1 and TRBJ2-1, with 9 positions matching TRBD1. CDR1 and CDR2 from the germline V gene are SQVTM and ANQGSEA. The trim removed 2 bases at V and 6 bases at J, leaving 11 bases unmatched. This CDR3 contains 16 residues.

In its sample, this clone was seen a few times. The chain recombines TRBV2 with TRBJ2-2; 9 bases match TRBD2. V was pared by 4 bases and J by 7 bases, with 7 bases of the junction left unmatched. This CDR3 is 15 amino acids long. Germline V CDR1 and CDR2: SNHLY, FYNNEI. The CDR3 DNA is TGTGCCAGCAGTGGGGCTAGCGGGGTCGGCGGGGAGCTGTTTTTT. As protein: CASSGASGVGGELFF. Supplemented by reference TRBV2 and TRBJ2-2, the full variable domain reads EPEVTQTPSHQVTQMGQEVILRCVPISNHLYFYWYRQILGQKVEFLVSFYNNEISEKSEIFDDQFSVERPDGSNFTLKIRSTKLEDSAMYFCASSGASGVGGELFFGEGSRLTVL.

J is TRBJ1-2 and V is TRBV7-2; 10 nucleotides align to TRBD1. J was trimmed by 5 bases and V by 2 bases; bases with no gene match: 11. Germline V CDR1 and CDR2: SGHTA, FQGNSA. This CDR3 region has 17 residues. CDR3 coding DNA: TGTGCCAGCAGCTTATACCTAACCGGGACAGGGGTATATGGCTACACCTTC. Amino acid sequence: CASSLYLTGTGVYGYTF.

A note on this clone: The same CDR3 can be traced to other DNA sequences in this sample. The rearrangement joins TRBV9 to TRBJ1-5; D unclear. The length of the CDR3 is 15 residues. The germline V gene has CDR1 SGDLS and CDR2 YYNGEE. V was cut by 2 bases and J by 1 base, with 10 bases left in between. The CDR3 sequence is CASSVAGYSNQPQHF. The CDR3 nucleotides are TGTGCCAGCAGCGTGGCGGGTTACAGCAATCAGCCCCAGCATTTT. The variable domain in full, completed from reference TRBV9 and TRBJ1-5, reads DSGVTQTPKHLITATGQRVTLRCSPRSGDLSVYWYQQSLDQGLQFLIQYYNGEERAKGNILERFSAQQFPDLHSELNLSSLELGDSALYFCASSVAGYSNQPQHFGDGTRLSIL.

The V call is TRBV7-2, the J call TRBJ2-7; tentative D call: TRBD1 (6 bases). V shed 1 base and J shed 9 bases, with 16 bases lying between them. CDR3 length equals 14 residues. Germline assignment: CDR1 SGHTA and CDR2 FQGNSA. In DNA, the CDR3 is TGTGCCAGCAGCTTAGATATTAGGGGGACCAGGCAGTACTTC. It yields the protein CASSLDIRGTRQYF.

The chain links TRBV15 to TRBJ2-1; D unresolved. CDR1 is LNHNV and CDR2 is YYDKDF in the germline V gene (reference sequence). V dropped 1 base and J dropped 5 bases, with 6 bases sitting between them. The CDR3 spans 13 residues. Here the CDR3 reads CATSRVGDNEQFF. The CDR3 nucleotides read TGTGCCACCAGCAGAGTGGGCGACAATGAGCAGTTCTTC.

The chain uses TRBV10-3 and TRBJ1-5; TRBD1 agrees at 10 bases. The germline CDR1 and CDR2 sequences are ENHRY and SYGVKD. CDR3 length equals 17 residues. J was trimmed by 0 bases and V by 6 bases; bases with no gene match: 8. DNA of the CDR3: TGTGCCATCAGCCAGGGACAGGGGTCCCATAGCAATCAGCCCCAGCATTTT. This encodes CAISQGQGSHSNQPQHF.

The genes are TRBV5-1 and TRBJ1-6, with TRBD1 matching 7 bases. V was clipped by 4 bases and J by 7 bases; unmatched bases: 8. Per germline, CDR1 SGHRS and CDR2 YFSETQ. The CDR3 has 15 amino acids. The CDR3 protein is CASSSRQGSNSPLHF. The CDR3 DNA follows: TGCGCCAGCAGCAGTCGACAGGGAAGCAATTCACCCCTCCACTTT.

The J gene is TRBJ2-2, the V gene TRBV5-4, with D perhaps matching TRBD2 (6 bases). V lost 4 bases to trimming and J lost 1 base, with 17 bases between them. CDR3 length: 17 amino acids. Per germline, CDR1 SGHNT and CDR2 YYREEE (reference sequence). CDR3: CASSAGFARENTGELFF. CDR3 sequence (DNA): TGTGCCAGCAGCGCAGGCTTCGCGCGGGAGAACACCGGGGAGCTGTTTTTT.

The chain has TRBV28 and TRBJ1-5, with 7 bases fitting TRBD1. The V segment lost 7 bases and the J segment 1 base; nucleotides outside the gene matches: 10. The CDR3 runs 16 residues. Germline CDR1 MDHEN, CDR2 SYDVKM. CDR3 sequence: CASTPRKTGSNQPQHF. In DNA form, the CDR3 reads TGTGCCAGCACCCCCAGAAAGACAGGGAGCAATCAGCCCCAGCATTTT.

Worth noting for this clone: In the same sample, other DNA sequences code for this CDR3. The chain recombines TRBV2 with TRBJ2-3; possibly TRBD2 for D (6 bases). Trimming removed 0 bases at V and 0 bases at J, with 7 bases between. CDR3 size: 15 residues. In germline, CDR1 is SNHLY, CDR2 FYNNEI. The CDR3 nucleotides read TGTGCCAGCAGTGAAGCGGGGACTAGCACAGATACGCAGTATTTT. Protein sequence: CASSEAGTSTDTQYF.

This chain links TRBV18 with TRBJ2-7, with 8 bases identical to TRBD1. This CDR3 has 14 amino acids. V lost 0 bases and J lost 10; bases outside the gene matches: 8. Germline V CDR1 and CDR2: KGHSH, LQKENI. CDR3: CASSPPVETGVQYF. In nucleotides, the CDR3 is TGTGCCAGCTCACCACCTGTTGAGACAGGGGTCCAGTACTTC. The full variable domain, rest sourced from reference TRBV18 and TRBJ2-7, is NAGVMQNPRHLVRRRGQEARLRCSPMKGHSHVYWYRQLPEEGLKFMVYLQKENIIDESGMPKERFSAEFPKEGPSILRIQQVVRGDSAAYFCASSPPVETGVQYFGPGTRLTVT.

The chain links TRBV11-2 to TRBJ2-7; 10 bases map to TRBD2. Germline CDR1 SGHAT, CDR2 FQNNGV. The CDR3 loop spans 15 amino acids. Losses at the gene ends were 4 bases for V and 3 bases for J; bases not matched to a gene: 6. Written as DNA, the CDR3 is TGTGCCAGCAGCTCTACTAGCGGGATAAACTACGAGCAGTACTTC. Its translation is CASSSTSGINYEQYF.

The J gene is TRBJ2-3, the V gene TRBV9; 9 bases are shared with TRBD2. The CDR3 is 14 amino acids. Losses at the gene ends were 0 bases for V and 4 bases for J; bases not matched to a gene: 0. In germline, CDR1 is SGDLS, CDR2 YYNGEE. CDR3 DNA sequence: TGTGCCAGCAGCGTAGTAGCGGGAGCAGATACGCAGTATTTT. This encodes CASSVVAGADTQYF.

The chain links TRBV2 to TRBJ1-4; no definite D call. The V gene's germline CDR1 is SNHLY and CDR2 FYNNEI. This CDR3 has 16 amino acids. Trimming cost V 4 bases and J 0 bases, with 12 bases left between them. The CDR3 sequence: CASSGETRATNEKLFF. Written as DNA, the CDR3 is TGTGCCAGCAGTGGGGAGACCCGTGCAACTAATGAAAAACTGTTTTTT.